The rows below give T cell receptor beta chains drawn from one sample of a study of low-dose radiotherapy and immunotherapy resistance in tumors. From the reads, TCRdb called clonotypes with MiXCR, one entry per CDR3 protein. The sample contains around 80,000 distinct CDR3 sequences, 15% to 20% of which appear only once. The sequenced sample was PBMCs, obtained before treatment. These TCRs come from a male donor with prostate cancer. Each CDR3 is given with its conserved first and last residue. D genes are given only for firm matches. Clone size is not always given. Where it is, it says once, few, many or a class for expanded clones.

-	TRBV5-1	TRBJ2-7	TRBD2	TGCGCCAGCAGCAAACAGGGACTAGCGGGAGTATACGAGCAGTACTTC	CASSKQGLAGVYEQYF
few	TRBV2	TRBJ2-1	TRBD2	TGTGCCAGCGGGGATGCTAGCGGGGGGGGCTATGAGCAGTTCTTC	CASGDASGGGYEQFF
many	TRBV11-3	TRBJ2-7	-	TGTGCCAGCAGCCTTAGGGAAAAACCCTACGAGCAGTACTTC	CASSLREKPYEQYF
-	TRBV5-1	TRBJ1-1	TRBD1	TGCGCCAGCAGCTTAACACAGGGGGCGCTCACTGAAGCTTTCTTT	CASSLTQGALTEAFF
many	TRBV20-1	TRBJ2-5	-	TGCAGTGCTACTAACATCGGCAGCCAAGAGACCCAGTACTTC	CSATNIGSQETQYF
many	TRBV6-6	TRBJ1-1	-	TGTGCCAGCAGTTATAGGAGGGACACTGAAGCTTTCTTT	CASSYRRDTEAFF
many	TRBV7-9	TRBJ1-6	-	TGTGCCAGCAGCCCCCCCCCCAAAGGGCTGTTTTCACCCCTCCACTTT	CASSPPPKGLFSPLHF
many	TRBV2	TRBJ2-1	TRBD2	TGTGCCAGCAGTGAATCCCTAGCGGGAAATGAGCAGTTCTTC	CASSESLAGNEQFF
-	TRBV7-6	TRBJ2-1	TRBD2	TGTGCCAGCAGCTCAGGACTAGCGGGGGGGCTGGATGAGCAGTTCTTC	CASSSGLAGGLDEQFF
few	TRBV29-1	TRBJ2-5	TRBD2	TGCAGCGTTGAATGGGGGGGGAAGCAAGAGACCCAGTACTTC	CSVEWGGKQETQYF
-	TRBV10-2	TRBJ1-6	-	TGCGCCAGCAGTGAGAGTTGGGGTAGTTCACCCCTCCACTTT	CASSESWGSSPLHF
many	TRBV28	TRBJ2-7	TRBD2	TGTGCCAGCAGTTTTCTCTCTAGCGGGACCTACGAGCAGTACTTC	CASSFLSSGTYEQYF
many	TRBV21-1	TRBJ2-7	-	TGTGCCAGCAGAGGGAAGGACAGAACTGCCTACGAGCAGTACTTC	CASRGKDRTAYEQYF
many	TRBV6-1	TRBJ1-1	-	TGTGCCAGCAGGCGGAGGGGTGGCACTGAAGCTTTCTTT	CASRRRGGTEAFF
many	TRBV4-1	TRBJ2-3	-	TGCGCCAGCAGCCGCCCGTACGATGGGAGCACAGATACGCAGTATTTT	CASSRPYDGSTDTQYF
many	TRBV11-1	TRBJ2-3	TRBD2	TGTGCCAGCAGCGGCAGGACTAGCGGGAGGGCCCCAGATACGCAGTATTTT	CASSGRTSGRAPDTQYF
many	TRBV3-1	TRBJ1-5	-	TGTGCCAGCAGCCAAGAGGTCAAAGGGCCCCAGCATTTT	CASSQEVKGPQHF
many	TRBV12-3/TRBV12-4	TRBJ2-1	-	TGTGCCAGCAGTGTCGCAGGAACCACCTACAATGAGCAGTTCTTC	CASSVAGTTYNEQFF
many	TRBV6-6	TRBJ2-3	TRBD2	TGTGCCAGCAGTTACTCAGGGGGAGGCGGGGGGAACACAGATACGCAGTATTTT	CASSYSGGGGGNTDTQYF
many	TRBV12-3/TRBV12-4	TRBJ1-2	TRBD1	TGTGCCAGCCGACAGGGTTTGGATGGCTACACCTTC	CASRQGLDGYTF
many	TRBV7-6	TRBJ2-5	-	TGTGCCAGCAGCTTAGATCCCCCGCCGGAGACCCAGTACTTC	CASSLDPPPETQYF
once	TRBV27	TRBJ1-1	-	TGTGCCAGCACCCCCGGCAAGGGCGTTGGGACTGAAGCTTTCTTT	CASTPGKGVGTEAFF
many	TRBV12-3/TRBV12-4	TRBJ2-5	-	TGTGCCAGCAGGGGAAGCCAAGAGACCCAGTACTTC	CASRGSQETQYF
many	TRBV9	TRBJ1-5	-	TGTGCCAGCAGCCGGGACAGCAATCAGCCCCAGCATTTT	CASSRDSNQPQHF
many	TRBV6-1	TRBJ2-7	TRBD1	TGTGCCAACCAGGACAGGTGGGGGGAGCAGTACTTC	CANQDRWGEQYF
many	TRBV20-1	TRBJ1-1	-	TGCAGTGCTGAACCACAGGTTTCGCGGGGGCGGGCTGAAGCTTTCTTT	CSAEPQVSRGRAEAFF
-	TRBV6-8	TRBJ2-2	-	-	CASRRTGNTGELFFF
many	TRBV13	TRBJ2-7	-	TGTGCCAGCAGCCCCGAGAACTACGAGCAGTACTTC	CASSPENYEQYF
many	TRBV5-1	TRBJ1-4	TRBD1	TGCGCCAGCAGCGACCACCCGGGACAGGGTGTAAAACTGTTTTTT	CASSDHPGQGVKLFF
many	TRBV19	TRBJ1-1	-	TGTGCCAGTAGTCCTTCGACAGTAGGAGTCACTGAAGCTTTCTTT	CASSPSTVGVTEAFF
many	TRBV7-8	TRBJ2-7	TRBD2	TGTGCCAGCGGTACTAGCGGGCTGCGCGAGCAGTACTTC	CASGTSGLREQYF
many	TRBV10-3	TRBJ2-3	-	TGTGCCATCAGTGGTTCGGTGGCTAGCACAGATACGCAGTATTTT	CAISGSVASTDTQYF
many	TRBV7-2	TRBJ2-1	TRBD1	TGTGCCAGCAGCTGGGGACAGGGGAACAATGAGCAGTTCTTC	CASSWGQGNNEQFF
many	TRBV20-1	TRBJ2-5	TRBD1	TGCAGTGCAGCGACCGGGTTCAACGCTCCCCCACCGGGACAGGGAATCCAAGAGACCCAGTACTTC	CSAATGFNAPPPGQGIQETQYF
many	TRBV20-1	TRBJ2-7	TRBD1	TGCAGTGCTAGAGATCTGGGACAGAGCTCCTACGAGCAGTACTTC	CSARDLGQSSYEQYF
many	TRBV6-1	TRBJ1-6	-	TGTGCCAGCAGTGAGGCTATTCCCCTCCACTTT	CASSEAIPLHF
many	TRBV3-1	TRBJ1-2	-	TGTGCCACCCGAGACTTATCCGATGGCTACACCTTC	CATRDLSDGYTF
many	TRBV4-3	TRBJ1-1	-	TGCGCCAGCAGCCAGGAGGGTCCCGTCACTGAAGCTTTCTTT	CASSQEGPVTEAFF
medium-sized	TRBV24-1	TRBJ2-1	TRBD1	TGTGCCACCAGTGATTTGGGGACAGGGTGGGATGAGCAGTTCTTC	CATSDLGTGWDEQFF
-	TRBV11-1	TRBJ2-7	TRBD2	TGTGCCAGCAGCCGTCGGACTAGCGGGAGGGCCTACGAGCAGTACTTC	CASSRRTSGRAYEQYF
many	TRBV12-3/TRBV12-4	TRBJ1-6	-	TGTGCCAGCACCTTAGGCGGTGTTGGTTCACCCCTCCACTTT	CASTLGGVGSPLHF
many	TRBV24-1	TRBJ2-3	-	TGTGCCACCAGTGATCCGCTAGCAGATACGCAGTATTTT	CATSDPLADTQYF
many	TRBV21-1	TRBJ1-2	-	TGTGCCATCAGGTGTTTTTGCCGGGTCGAACTTTATGGCTACACCTTC	CAIRCFCRVELYGYTF
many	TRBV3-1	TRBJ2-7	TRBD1	TGTGCCAGCAGCCATACAAGCAGACAGGGGTTCTCCTACGAGCAGTACTTC	CASSHTSRQGFSYEQYF
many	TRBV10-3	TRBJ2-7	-	TGTGCCATCAGGGACTATCTGCGCGACGAGCAGTACTTC	CAIRDYLRDEQYF
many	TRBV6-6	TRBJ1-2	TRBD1	TGTGCCAGCAGTTACACGGACAGGGGCTATGGCTACACCTTC	CASSYTDRGYGYTF
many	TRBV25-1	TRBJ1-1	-	TGTGCCAGCAGTGAAGGGCCTCGGGAAGCTTTCTTT	CASSEGPREAFF
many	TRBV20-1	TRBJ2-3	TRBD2	TGCAGTGCTAGAGGGACTAGCGGGGGGACAGATACGCAGTATTTT	CSARGTSGGTDTQYF
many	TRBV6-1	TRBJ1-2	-	TGTGCCAGCAGTGAAACTCCGGACTCCATGAGCTATGGCTACACCTTC	CASSETPDSMSYGYTF
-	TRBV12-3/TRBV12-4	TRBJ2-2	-	-	CASSRSYANTGELFFF
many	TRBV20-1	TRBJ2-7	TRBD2	TGCAGTGCTAGAAATGGACTAGCTCCCTACGAGCAGTACTTC	CSARNGLAPYEQYF
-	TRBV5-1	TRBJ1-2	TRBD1	TGCGCCAGCAGCTCCTCGGGACAGGGAAGTGGCTACACCTTC	CASSSSGQGSGYTF
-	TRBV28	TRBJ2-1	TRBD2	TGTGCCAGCAGTCTAATCAGAGCGGGAACCTCCTACAATGAGCAGTTCTTC	CASSLIRAGTSYNEQFF
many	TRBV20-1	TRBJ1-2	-	TGCAGTGCTAGAGAAACAGGATACTCCTATGGCTACACCTTC	CSARETGYSYGYTF
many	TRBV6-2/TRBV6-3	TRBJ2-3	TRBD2	TGTGCCAGCACCTTGGAGCGGGGGGCAGATACGCAGTATTTT	CASTLERGADTQYF
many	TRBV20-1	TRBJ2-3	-	TGCAGTGCTAGCTATTCCAGTACGACAGATACGCAGTATTTT	CSASYSSTTDTQYF